This passage covers 25 T cell receptor beta chains from one sample sequenced in a study of CD8+ T cells in alopecia areata (dated by TCRdb to 2017 to 2018). Cells from pooled mouse cutaneous lymph nodes were stained for CD4, CD8alpha, NKG2D, NKG2ACE and other markers and then sorted on a BD Influx. The method was the immunoSEQ multiplex PCR assay. To provide template for TCR sequencing, every sample had RNA extracted and reverse transcribed into cDNA. Held by TCRdb, this immuneACCESS table contains in-frame sequences only and omits some clones. Under half of the omission traces to an unresolved V gene where checked; the cause of the rest is unknown. For this sample the table reports about 300,000 clones, with no clone seen just once. Together, the top ten hold approximately 1.2% of the sample. Sequencing was carried out using CD4+ T cells sorted from a lymph node. The receptors derive from a C3H/HeJ mouse with alopecia areata. The MHC haplotype carried by mice of this strain is H2-k.

This clone showed up just a few times. Mouse gene names and germline throughout. The read terminates 4 residues before the CDR3 end, so the remaining end is supplied by the germline J gene. The gene calls are TRBV1 and TRBJ1-2, with D tentatively TRBD1 (6 bases). Trimming took off 2 bases at V and 0 bases at J, with 13 bases between the two ends. Germline loops: CDR1 NSQYPW, CDR2 LRSPGD (reference sequence). The CDR3 is 16 residues long. CDR3 loop: CTCSAPGQPANSDYTF. CDR3 DNA (partial): TGCACCTGCAGTGCACCGGGACAACCTGCAAACTCC. Supplemented by reference TRBV1 and TRBJ1-2, the full variable domain reads VTLLEQNPRWRLVPRGQAVNLRCILKNSQYPWMSWYQQDLQKQLQWLFTLRSPGDKEVKSLPGADYLATRVTDTELRLQVANMSQGRTLYCTCSAPGQPANSDYTFGSGTRLLVI.

Turning to this clone: Mouse germline and gene names are used. The read falls 4 residues short of the CDR3 end, and the missing part is taken from the germline J gene. This chain uses TRBV13-1 with TRBJ1-2; D may be TRBD1 (6 bases). The CDR3 runs 13 residues. Germline CDR1 NSHNY, CDR2 SYGAGN. The V and J ends lost 5 bases and 1 base respectively, with 9 bases between them. Partial CDR3 DNA: TGTGCCAGCAGGACAGGATTAAACTCC. Translation: CASRTGLNS. The entire CDR3 protein is CASRTGLNSDYTF.

Comment on this clone: Genes and germline are mouse. The read falls 4 residues short of the CDR3 end, and the missing part is taken from the germline J gene. This chain links TRBV19 with TRBJ2-5, with a tentative D call TRBD1 (6 bases). Per the germline V gene, CDR1 is FNHDT and CDR2 is SITEND (reference sequence). Trimming took off 5 bases at V and 2 bases at J, with 12 bases between the two ends. This CDR3 is 14 amino acids long. The CDR3 spells CASSPRDTQDTQYF. CDR3 bases read: TGTGCCAGCAGCCCGCGGGACACCCAAGAC.

As concerns this clone: These gene names are mouse names. Sequencing ends 4 residues short of the CDR3 end; the germline J gene provides the rest. This chain joins TRBV13-1 and TRBJ2-5; 7 bases align to TRBD1. The germline V gene has CDR1 NSHNY and CDR2 SYGAGN. The CDR3 has 14 amino acids. The CDR3 spells CASSDQSTGDTQYF. The CDR3 DNA, read in part, is TGTGCCAGCAGTGACCAATCGACAGGGGAC.

This clone was counted a few times. Gene labels here are mouse ones. The read terminates 4 residues ahead of where the CDR3 ends, so the germline J gene completes it. The chain employs TRBV31 and TRBJ2-5; TRBD2 might be the D (6 bases). The CDR3 is 14 amino acids. Trimming removed 1 base from V and 0 bases from J, with 8 bases in between. CDR1 and CDR2 from the germline V gene are GKSSPN and SITVG. The CDR3 is CAWSRWGNQDTQYF. Partial CDR3 DNA: TGTGCCTGGAGTCGATGGGGGAACCAAGAC.

This clone was picked up a small number of times. Here the gene names and germline are mouse. The read stops 4 residues short of the end of the CDR3; the missing end is completed from the germline J gene. This sample also contains other DNA sequences that code for the same CDR3. The chain combines TRBV29 with TRBJ2-5; a weak D match, TRBD1 (6 bases). The CDR3 loop spans 14 amino acids. V was shortened by 5 bases and J by 3 bases, with 12 bases between the two germline ends. Germline V gene sequence: CDR1 MSHET, CDR2 SYDVDS. The CDR3 bases that were read are TGTGCTAGCAGTCTACCGGGACAACAAGAC. Translated, it gives CASSLPGQQD. The entire CDR3 protein is CASSLPGQQDTQYF.

This clone was observed a few times. The germline and genes are mouse ones. The read ends 4 residues early relative to the CDR3; the germline J gene fills the gap. The same CDR3 arises from other DNA sequences in this sample as well. The gene calls are TRBV19 and TRBJ2-2; 8 bases are shared with TRBD1. CDR3 size: 15 residues. The junction had 2 bases not matched to a gene; V was cut back by 2 bases and J by 2 bases. The germline V gene encodes CDR1 FNHDT and CDR2 SITEND (reference sequence). CDR3 sequence reads: CASSIRQGNTGQLYF. The sequenced part of the CDR3 DNA is TGTGCCAGCAGTATTCGACAGGGGAACACCGGG.

This clone came up a few times. Gene names denote mouse genes. The missing CDR3 end, 4 residues past where the read stops, is filled in from the germline J gene. Distinct nucleotide sequences in the sample also encode this CDR3. V usage is TRBV14 and J usage is TRBJ2-3; TRBD1 agrees at 7 bases. V was clipped by 5 bases and J by 0 bases; unmatched bases: 6. The CDR3 spans 15 residues. CDR1 is SGHDT, CDR2 FRDEAV, per germline. CDR3 DNA, as far as it was read: TGTGCCAGCAGCCGGACAGGTTCTAGTGCAGAA. Translating it yields CASSRTGSSAE. The full CDR3 reads CASSRTGSSAETLYF.

Comment on this clone: Mouse germline and gene names are used. The read falls 4 residues short of the CDR3 end, and the missing part is taken from the germline J gene. This sequence joins TRBV13-1 and TRBJ2-5; tentatively, D is TRBD1 (6 bases). The CDR3 is 11 amino acids. Germline V CDR1 and CDR2: NSHNY, SYGAGN. This chain's CDR3 is CASTDRDTQYF. Partial CDR3 DNA: TGTGCCAGCACGGACAGAGAC.

This clone was counted only a few times. The gene symbols are mouse symbols. Read sequence stops 4 residues before the CDR3 end, and the germline J gene provides the missing end. The rearrangement joins TRBV19 to TRBJ1-1; D unclear. Trimming removed 10 bases at V and 0 bases at J, with 7 bases between. Germline CDR1 and CDR2: FNHDT and SITEND (reference sequence). The CDR3 extends over 11 amino acids. Incomplete CDR3 DNA: TGTGCCTCAGCCTCAAACACA. It yields the protein CASASNT. The whole CDR3 sequence reads CASASNTEVFF.

This clone occurred a few times. Gene names are mouse gene names. The read ends 4 residues early relative to the CDR3; the germline J gene fills the gap. The chain has TRBV5 and TRBJ2-5; D is unresolved. The V gene's germline CDR1 is LGHNA and CDR2 YNLKQL (reference sequence). The CDR3 runs 13 residues. CDR3 protein: CASSQDTEDTQYF. CDR3 bases read: TGTGCCAGCAGCCAAGATACAGAAGAC.

This clone was detected a few times. Gene names are the mouse ones. The CDR3 goes on 4 residues after the read ends, and that part is filled in from the germline J gene. The rearrangement joins TRBV1 to TRBJ2-1, with 8 bases aligning to TRBD1. This CDR3 has 15 residues. The J segment lost 5 bases and the V segment lost 5 bases, leaving 8 bases of the junction unmatched. Looked up from germline, CDR1 is NSQYPW and CDR2 is LRSPGD (reference sequence). This chain's CDR3 is CTCSPRQGLDAEQFF. CDR3 bases read: TGCACCTGCAGTCCGCGACAGGGGCTGGATGCT.

This clone was picked up a small number of times. The germline and genes are mouse ones. CDR3 amino acids: CASSLAGTGGFNQDTQYF. The CDR3 bases that were read are TGTGCAAGCAGCTTAGCCGGGACTGGGGGCTTTAACCAAGAC. The J gene is TRBJ2-5, the V gene TRBV16; 11 nucleotides match TRBD2. The read ends 4 residues early relative to the CDR3; the germline J gene fills the gap. From germline, CDR1 is SGHSA and CDR2 FRNQAP. The V and J ends lost 1 base and 0 bases, in that order; junction bases with no gene match: 6. The CDR3 sequence is 18 residues long.

On this clone: A much larger clone is a single base away; this may be a read error. Gene names denote mouse genes. The read terminates 4 residues before the CDR3 end, so the remaining end is supplied by the germline J gene. The same CDR3 also results from other DNA sequences found in this sample. The chain is built from TRBV13-3 and TRBJ2-3, with 10 positions matching TRBD2. V lost 4 bases, J lost 0 bases, and 2 bases stayed unmatched. The CDR3 runs 15 residues. Germline V lookup: CDR1 NNHDY, CDR2 SYVADS. The CDR3 DNA, read in part, is TGTGCCAGCAGTAGGACTGGGGGTAGTGCAGAA. Translating it yields CASSRTGGSAE. In full, the CDR3 reads CASSRTGGSAETLYF.

This clone was observed a handful of times. All gene names here are mouse names. The read terminates 4 residues ahead of where the CDR3 ends, so the germline J gene completes it. Other nucleotide sequences in the sample specify the same CDR3. The J gene is TRBJ1-1, the V gene TRBV13-1, with TRBD1 matching over 10 bases. CDR3 length: 14 amino acids. Trimming took 3 bases from V and 3 from J; bases not matched to a gene: 2. Germline V CDR1 and CDR2: NSHNY, SYGAGN. The CDR3 reads CASSGQGADTEVFF. CDR3 DNA, as far as it was read: TGTGCCAGCAGTGGACAGGGGGCGGACACA.

This clone has a handful of counts. Germline and genes: mouse. The read terminates 4 residues before the CDR3 end, so the remaining end is supplied by the germline J gene. The rearrangement uses TRBV13-1 and TRBJ2-1, with D possibly being TRBD1 (7 bases). The CDR3 extends over 14 amino acids. CDR1 and CDR2 (germline): NSHNY, SYGAGN. The CDR3 sequence: CASSEGGGAAEQFF. The CDR3 DNA, read in part, is TGTGCCAGCAGTGAGGGAGGGGGCGCGGCT.

As to this clone: Gene names and germline match the mouse. The sequenced fragment ends 4 residues before the CDR3 boundary, so the rest is inferred from the germline J gene. This chain connects TRBV1 to TRBJ2-7; 9 bases match TRBD2. CDR1 and CDR2 from the germline V gene are NSQYPW and LRSPGD (reference sequence). Trimming cost V 4 bases and J 0 bases; bases outside gene matches: 1. The length of the CDR3 is 14 residues. The sequenced part of the CDR3 DNA is TGCACCTGCAGTGTCTGGGGGGGCTCCTAT. It translates to CTCSVWGGSY. The entire CDR3 reads CTCSVWGGSYEQYF.

In this sample, this clone turned up a few times. Gene names follow the mouse nomenclature. The read falls 4 residues short of the CDR3 end, and the missing part is taken from the germline J gene. The genes are TRBV13-2 and TRBJ2-2; D perhaps matches TRBD1 (5 bases). Per the germline V gene, CDR1 is NNHNN and CDR2 is SYGAGS (reference sequence). The CDR3 loop spans 14 amino acids. Trimming took 5 bases from V and 1 from J, leaving 9 bases between them. The part of the CDR3 DNA that was read is TGTGCCAGCGGGAACAGGAAAAACACCGGG. Amino acid sequence: CASGNRKNTG. The full CDR3 reads CASGNRKNTGQLYF.

The sample holds a few counts of this clone. Gene names are the mouse ones. The CDR3 end falls 4 residues outside the read, so it is completed with the germline J gene. The genes are TRBV13-1 and TRBJ2-5, with D possibly matching TRBD1 (6 bases). Germline V gene lookup returns CDR1 NSHNY and CDR2 SYGAGN. The CDR3 is 14 amino acids. Trimming took off 2 bases at V and 0 bases at J, with 7 bases between the two ends. The CDR3 DNA, read in part, is TGTGCCAGCAGTGAGGGACAAAACCAAGAC. Translating it yields CASSEGQNQD. The whole CDR3 protein reads CASSEGQNQDTQYF.

For this clone: Genes and germline are mouse. The read terminates 4 residues ahead of where the CDR3 ends, so the germline J gene completes it. The genes are TRBV5 and TRBJ2-2, with 11 nucleotides matching TRBD1. CDR1 LGHNA and CDR2 YNLKQL come from the germline V gene (reference sequence). The junction had 3 bases not matched to a gene; V was cut back by 4 bases and J by 2 bases. The CDR3 sequence is 16 residues long. Partial CDR3 DNA: TGTGCCAGCAGCCCAGGGGACAGGGGGAACACCGGG. Translation gives CASSPGDRGNTG. The whole CDR3 region reads CASSPGDRGNTGQLYF.

This clone was seen a few times. The gene names given are mouse names. This same CDR3 is encoded by further DNA sequences in the sample. The CDR3 bases that were read are TGTGCCAGCGGTGATGCAACAGGGGCCTAT. Amino acids: CASGDATGAY. The full CDR3 is CASGDATGAYEQYF. The genes are TRBV13-2 and TRBJ2-7; 7 bases map to TRBD1. The sequence runs out 4 residues before the end of the CDR3; the remainder is reconstructed from the germline J gene. Germline assignment: CDR1 NNHNN and CDR2 SYGAGS (reference sequence). Trimming removed 0 bases from V and 2 bases from J; junction bases left unmatched: 2. The CDR3 is made up of 14 amino acids.

Notes on this clone: A single base separates this from a much larger clone, so it may be a read error. Gene labels here are mouse ones. The sequence runs out 4 residues before the end of the CDR3; the remainder is reconstructed from the germline J gene. The sample carries other DNA sequences with the same CDR3. The chain is built from TRBV13-1 and TRBJ1-1, with D uncertain. Germline CDR1 reads NSHNY; CDR2 reads SYGAGN. CDR3 length equals 13 residues. The ends were cut back, 3 bases at V and 0 bases at J, with 6 bases in the middle. The CDR3 sequence: CASSGTTNTEVFF. The sequenced CDR3 bases are TGTGCCAGCAGTGGTACAACAAACACA.

In regard to this clone: Gene and germline names: mouse. Read sequence stops 4 residues before the CDR3 end, and the germline J gene provides the missing end. The sample contains more than one DNA sequence encoding this CDR3. The chain has TRBV14 and TRBJ2-7; no clear D gene. CDR1 and CDR2 from the germline V gene are SGHDT and FRDEAV. The CDR3 consists of 12 residues. CDR3 DNA, as far as it was read: TGTGCCAGCAGTTTAACAGTTTAT. It encodes CASSLTVY. The CDR3 reads in full as CASSLTVYEQYF.

Details on this clone: The gene names here belong to mouse. The CDR3 region is CASSQDLGEYEQYF. The covered CDR3 bases are TGTGCCAGCAGCCAAGATCTGGGGGAGTAT. The gene calls are TRBV5 and TRBJ2-7; 7 bases fit TRBD2. The read comes to an end 4 residues before the CDR3 does, leaving the germline J gene to fill in the end. Germline CDR1 reads LGHNA; CDR2 reads YNLKQL (reference sequence). The CDR3 contains 14 residues.

Comments on this clone: Genes and germline are mouse. The read terminates 4 residues before the CDR3 end, so the remaining end is supplied by the germline J gene. This sample includes further DNA sequences coding for the same CDR3. The rearrangement joins TRBV1 to TRBJ2-1, with D perhaps matching TRBD1 or TRBD2 (5 bases each). Germline V gene sequence: CDR1 NSQYPW, CDR2 LRSPGD (reference sequence). V was pared by 1 base and J by 2 bases, with 6 bases between. This CDR3 has 14 residues. The CDR3: CTCSAGGDYAEQFF. The CDR3 DNA, read in part, is TGCACCTGCAGTGCAGGGGGCGACTATGCT.